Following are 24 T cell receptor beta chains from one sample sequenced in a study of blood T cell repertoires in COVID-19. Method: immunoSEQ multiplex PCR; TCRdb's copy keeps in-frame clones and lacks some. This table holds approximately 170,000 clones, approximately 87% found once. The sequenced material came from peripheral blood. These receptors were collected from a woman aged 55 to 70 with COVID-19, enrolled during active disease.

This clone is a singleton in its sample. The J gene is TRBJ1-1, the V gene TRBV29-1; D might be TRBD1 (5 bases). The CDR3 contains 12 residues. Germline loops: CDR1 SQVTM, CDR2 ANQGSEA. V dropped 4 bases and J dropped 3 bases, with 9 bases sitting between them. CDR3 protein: CSVGQGYTEAFF. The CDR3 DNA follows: TGCAGCGTTGGGCAGGGTTACACTGAAGCTTTCTTT.

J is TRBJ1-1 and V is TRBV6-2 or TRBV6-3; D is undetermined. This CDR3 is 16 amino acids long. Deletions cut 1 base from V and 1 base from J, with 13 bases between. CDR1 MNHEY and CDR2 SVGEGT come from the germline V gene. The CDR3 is CASSYLKKKRNTEAFF. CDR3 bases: TGTGCCAGCAGTTACTTGAAGAAGAAGAGGAACACTGAAGCTTTCTTT.

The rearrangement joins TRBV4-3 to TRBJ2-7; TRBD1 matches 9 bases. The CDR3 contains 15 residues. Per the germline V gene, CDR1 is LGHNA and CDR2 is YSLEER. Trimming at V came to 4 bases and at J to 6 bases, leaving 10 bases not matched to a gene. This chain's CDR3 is CASSLRRTGGGEQYF. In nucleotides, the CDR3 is TGCGCCAGCAGCCTCAGGAGAACAGGGGGCGGCGAGCAGTACTTC.

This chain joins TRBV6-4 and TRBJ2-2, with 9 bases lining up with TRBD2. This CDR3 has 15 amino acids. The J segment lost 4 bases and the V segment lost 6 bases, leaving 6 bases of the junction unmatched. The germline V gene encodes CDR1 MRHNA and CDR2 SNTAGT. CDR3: CASRALAGSTGELFF. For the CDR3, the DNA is TGTGCCAGCAGAGCTCTAGCGGGAAGCACCGGGGAGCTGTTTTTT.

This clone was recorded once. The CDR3 loop is CASRGSGTGELFF. CDR3 coding DNA: TGTGCCAGCAGAGGTAGCGGGACCGGGGAGCTGTTTTTT. The chain carries TRBV7-9 and TRBJ2-2; 7 bases are shared with TRBD2. The ends lost 6 bases at V and 5 bases at J; junction bases unmatched: 3. The CDR3 spans 13 residues. Germline V gene data show CDR1 as SEHNR and CDR2 as FQNEAQ (reference sequence).

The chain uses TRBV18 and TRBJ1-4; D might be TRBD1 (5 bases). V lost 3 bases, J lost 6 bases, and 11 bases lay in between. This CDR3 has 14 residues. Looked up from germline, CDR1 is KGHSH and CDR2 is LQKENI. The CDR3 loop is CASSPQDSYEKLFF. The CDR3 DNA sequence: TGTGCCAGCTCACCGCAAGACAGTTATGAAAAACTGTTTTTT.

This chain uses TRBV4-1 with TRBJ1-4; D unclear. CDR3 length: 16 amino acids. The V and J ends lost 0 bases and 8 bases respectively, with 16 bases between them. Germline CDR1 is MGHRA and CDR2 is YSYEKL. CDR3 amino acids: CASSQDFPGRREKLFF. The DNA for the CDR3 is TGCGCCAGCAGCCAAGATTTCCCGGGGAGACGGGAAAAACTGTTTTTT.

The CDR3 sequence is CASSIKGSSFYGYTF. The CDR3 coding sequence is TGTGCCAGTAGTATAAAGGGGTCTTCCTTCTATGGCTACACCTTC. V usage is TRBV19 and J usage is TRBJ1-2, with D possibly TRBD1 on 5 matching bases. This CDR3 contains 15 residues. Trimming shortened V by 2 bases and J by 4 bases, and 14 bases separated the two germline ends. In germline, CDR1 is LNHDA, CDR2 SQIVND (reference sequence).

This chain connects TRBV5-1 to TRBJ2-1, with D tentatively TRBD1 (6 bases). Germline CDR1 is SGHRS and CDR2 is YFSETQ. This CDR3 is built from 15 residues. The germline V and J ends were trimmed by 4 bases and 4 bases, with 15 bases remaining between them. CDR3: CASSLDQRGYNEQFF. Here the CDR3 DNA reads TGCGCCAGCAGCCTAGATCAAAGGGGGTACAATGAGCAGTTCTTC. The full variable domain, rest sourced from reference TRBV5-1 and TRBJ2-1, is KAGVTQTPRYLIKTRGQQVTLSCSPISGHRSVSWYQQTPGQGLQFLFEYFSETQRNKGNFPGRFSGRQFSNSRSEMNVSTLELGDSALYLCASSLDQRGYNEQFFGPGTRLTVL.

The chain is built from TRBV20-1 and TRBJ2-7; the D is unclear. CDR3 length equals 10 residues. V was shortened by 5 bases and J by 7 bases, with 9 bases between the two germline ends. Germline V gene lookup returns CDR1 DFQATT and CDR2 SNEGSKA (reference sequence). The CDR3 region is CSARLKEQYF. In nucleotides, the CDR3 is TGCAGTGCTCGACTTAAGGAGCAGTACTTC.

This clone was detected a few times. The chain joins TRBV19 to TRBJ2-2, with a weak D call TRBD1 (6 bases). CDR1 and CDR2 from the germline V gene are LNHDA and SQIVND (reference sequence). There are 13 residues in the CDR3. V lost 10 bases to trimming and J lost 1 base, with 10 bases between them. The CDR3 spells CATRQVNTGELFF. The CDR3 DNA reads TGTGCCACTCGACAGGTGAACACCGGGGAGCTGTTTTTT.

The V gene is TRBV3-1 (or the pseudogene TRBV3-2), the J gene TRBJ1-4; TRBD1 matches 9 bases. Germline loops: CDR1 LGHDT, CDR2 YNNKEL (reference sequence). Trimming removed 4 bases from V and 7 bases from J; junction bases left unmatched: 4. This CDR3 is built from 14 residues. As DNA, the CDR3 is TGTGCCAGCAGCCTACAGGGGGCGCGTGAAAAACTGTTTTTT. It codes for CASSLQGAREKLFF.

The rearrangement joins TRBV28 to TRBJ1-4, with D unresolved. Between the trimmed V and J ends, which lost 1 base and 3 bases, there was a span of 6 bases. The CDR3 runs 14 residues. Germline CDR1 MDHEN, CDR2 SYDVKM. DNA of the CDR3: TGTGCCAGCAGTTTATTCCAGGCTAATGAAAAACTGTTTTTT. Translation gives CASSLFQANEKLFF. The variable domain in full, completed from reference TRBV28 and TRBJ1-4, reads DVKVTQSSRYLVKRTGEKVFLECVQDMDHENMFWYRQDPGLGLRLIYFSYDVKMKEKGDIPEGYSVSREKKERFSLILESASTNQTSMYLCASSLFQANEKLFFGSGTQLSVL.

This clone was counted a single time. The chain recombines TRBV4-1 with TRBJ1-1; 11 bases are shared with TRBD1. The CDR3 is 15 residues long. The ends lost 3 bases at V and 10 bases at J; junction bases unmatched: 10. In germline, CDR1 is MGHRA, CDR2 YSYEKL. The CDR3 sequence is CASSQRTGGASGAFF. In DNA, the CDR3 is TGCGCCAGCAGCCAGAGGACAGGGGGCGCTTCGGGAGCTTTCTTT.

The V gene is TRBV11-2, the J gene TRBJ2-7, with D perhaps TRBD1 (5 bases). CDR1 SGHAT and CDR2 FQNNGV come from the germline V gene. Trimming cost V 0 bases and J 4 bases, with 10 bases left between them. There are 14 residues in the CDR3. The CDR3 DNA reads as TGTGCCAGCAGCTTAGACTCAGGGTTATACGAGCAGTACTTC. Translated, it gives CASSLDSGLYEQYF.

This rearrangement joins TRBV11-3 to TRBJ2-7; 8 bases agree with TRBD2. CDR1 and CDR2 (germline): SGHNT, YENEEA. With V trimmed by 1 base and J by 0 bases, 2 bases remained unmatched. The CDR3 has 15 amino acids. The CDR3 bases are TGTGCCAGCAGCTTAGTGGGACTAGACTCCTACGAGCAGTACTTC. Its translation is CASSLVGLDSYEQYF. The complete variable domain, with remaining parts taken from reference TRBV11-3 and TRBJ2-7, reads EAGVVQSPRYKIIEKKQPVAFWCNPISGHNTLYWYLQNLGQGPELLIRYENEEAVDDSQLPKDRFSAERLKGVDSTLKIQPAELGDSAVYLCASSLVGLDSYEQYFGPGTRLTVT.

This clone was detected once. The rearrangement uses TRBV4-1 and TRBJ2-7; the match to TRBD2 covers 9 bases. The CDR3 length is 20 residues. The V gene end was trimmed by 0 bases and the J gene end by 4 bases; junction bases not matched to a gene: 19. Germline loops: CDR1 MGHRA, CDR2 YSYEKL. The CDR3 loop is CASSQDTGETGLAPFYEQYF. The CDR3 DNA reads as TGCGCCAGCAGCCAAGATACAGGAGAAACGGGACTAGCACCCTTTTACGAGCAGTACTTC.

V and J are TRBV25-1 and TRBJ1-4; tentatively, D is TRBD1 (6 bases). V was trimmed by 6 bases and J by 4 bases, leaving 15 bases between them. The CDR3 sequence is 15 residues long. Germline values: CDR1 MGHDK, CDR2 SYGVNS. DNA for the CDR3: TGTGCCAGCAGCGACCCTGGACAGATTAATGAAAAACTGTTTTTT. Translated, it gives CASSDPGQINEKLFF.

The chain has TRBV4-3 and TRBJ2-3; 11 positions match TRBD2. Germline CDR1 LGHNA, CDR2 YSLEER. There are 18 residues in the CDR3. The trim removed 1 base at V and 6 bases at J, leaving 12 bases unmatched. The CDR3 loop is CASSQGRIVAGGQDTQYF. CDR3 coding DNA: TGCGCCAGCAGCCAAGGTCGGATAGTAGCGGGAGGGCAGGATACGCAGTATTTT.

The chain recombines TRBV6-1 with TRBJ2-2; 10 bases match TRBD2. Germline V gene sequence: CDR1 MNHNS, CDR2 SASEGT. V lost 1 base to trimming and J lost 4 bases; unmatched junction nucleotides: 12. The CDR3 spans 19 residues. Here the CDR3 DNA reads TGTGCCAGCAGTGAAGGTCCATGGGGTAGCGGGAGGTCCACCGGGGAGCTGTTTTTT. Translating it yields CASSEGPWGSGRSTGELFF.

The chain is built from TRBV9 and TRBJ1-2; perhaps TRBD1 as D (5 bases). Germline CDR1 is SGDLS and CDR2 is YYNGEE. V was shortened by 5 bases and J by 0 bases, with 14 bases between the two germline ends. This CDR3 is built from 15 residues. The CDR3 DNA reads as TGTGCCAGCAGTCCGGGGGGTCCCTCTAACTATGGCTACACCTTC. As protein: CASSPGGPSNYGYTF.

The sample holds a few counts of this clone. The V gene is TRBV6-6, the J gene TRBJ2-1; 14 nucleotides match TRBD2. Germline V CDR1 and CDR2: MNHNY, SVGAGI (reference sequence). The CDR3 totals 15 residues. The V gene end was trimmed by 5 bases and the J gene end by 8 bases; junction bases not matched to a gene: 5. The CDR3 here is CASSNPGLAGDEQFF. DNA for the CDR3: TGTGCCAGCAGTAACCCGGGACTAGCGGGAGATGAGCAGTTCTTC.

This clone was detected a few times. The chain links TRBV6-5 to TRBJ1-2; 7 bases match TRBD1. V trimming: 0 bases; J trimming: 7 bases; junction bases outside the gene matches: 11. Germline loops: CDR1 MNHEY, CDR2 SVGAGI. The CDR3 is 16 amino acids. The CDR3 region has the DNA TGTGCCAGCAGTTACTCGGCAACAGGGGCCAAGGGTGGCTACACCTTC. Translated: CASSYSATGAKGGYTF.

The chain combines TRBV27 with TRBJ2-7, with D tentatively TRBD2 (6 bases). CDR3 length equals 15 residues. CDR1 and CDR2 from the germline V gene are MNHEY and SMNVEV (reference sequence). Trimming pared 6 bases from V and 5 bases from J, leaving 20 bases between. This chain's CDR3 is CASRRTPLASDEQYF. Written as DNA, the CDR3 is TGTGCCAGCAGGAGAACACCACTAGCTAGCGACGAGCAGTACTTC.